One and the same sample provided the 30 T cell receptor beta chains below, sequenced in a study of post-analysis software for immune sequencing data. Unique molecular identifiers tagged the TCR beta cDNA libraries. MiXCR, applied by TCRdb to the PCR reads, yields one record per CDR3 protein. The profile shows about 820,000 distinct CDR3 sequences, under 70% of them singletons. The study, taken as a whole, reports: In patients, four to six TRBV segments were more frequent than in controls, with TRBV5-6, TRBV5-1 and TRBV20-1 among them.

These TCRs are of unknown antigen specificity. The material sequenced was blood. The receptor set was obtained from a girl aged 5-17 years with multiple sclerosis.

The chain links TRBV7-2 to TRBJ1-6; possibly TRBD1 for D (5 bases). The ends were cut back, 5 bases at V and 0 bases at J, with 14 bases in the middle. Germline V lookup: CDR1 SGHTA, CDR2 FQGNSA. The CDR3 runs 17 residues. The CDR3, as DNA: TGTGCCAGCAGCATACTCAGGGACCTCTCCTATAATTCACCCCTCCACTTT. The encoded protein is CASSILRDLSYNSPLHF.

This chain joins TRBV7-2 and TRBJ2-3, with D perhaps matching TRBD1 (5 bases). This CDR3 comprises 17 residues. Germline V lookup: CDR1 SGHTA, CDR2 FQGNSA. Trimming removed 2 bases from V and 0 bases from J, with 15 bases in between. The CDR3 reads CASSLRWGQASTDTQYF. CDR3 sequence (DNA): TGTGCCAGCAGCTTAAGGTGGGGCCAGGCTAGCACAGATACGCAGTATTTT.

Here the CDR3 reads CASSFIRSTDTQYF. CDR3 sequence (DNA): TGTGCCAGCAGTTTCATTAGAAGCACAGATACGCAGTATTTT. The V gene is TRBV6-1, the J gene TRBJ2-3; D gene unclear. Trimming took 5 bases from V and 0 from J, leaving 9 bases between them. In germline, CDR1 is MNHNS, CDR2 SASEGT. CDR3 size: 14 residues.

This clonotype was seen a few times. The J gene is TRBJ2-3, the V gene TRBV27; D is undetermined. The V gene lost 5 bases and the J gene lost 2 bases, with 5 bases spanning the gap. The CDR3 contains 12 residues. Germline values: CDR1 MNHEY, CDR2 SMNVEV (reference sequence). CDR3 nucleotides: TGTGCCAGCAGTACAATCACAGATACGCAGTATTTT. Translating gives CASSTITDTQYF.

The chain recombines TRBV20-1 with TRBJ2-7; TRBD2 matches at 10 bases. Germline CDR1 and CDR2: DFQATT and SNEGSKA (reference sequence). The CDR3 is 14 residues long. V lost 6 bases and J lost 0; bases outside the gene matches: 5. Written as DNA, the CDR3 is TGCAGTGCCGTACTAGCGGGGAGCTCCTACGAGCAGTACTTC. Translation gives CSAVLAGSSYEQYF.

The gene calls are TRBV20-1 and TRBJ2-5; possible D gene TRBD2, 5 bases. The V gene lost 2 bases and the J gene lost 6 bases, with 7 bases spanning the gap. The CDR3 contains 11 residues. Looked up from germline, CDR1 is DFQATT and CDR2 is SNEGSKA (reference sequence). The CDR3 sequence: CSARFGKTQYF. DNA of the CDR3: TGCAGTGCTAGATTCGGGAAGACCCAGTACTTC.

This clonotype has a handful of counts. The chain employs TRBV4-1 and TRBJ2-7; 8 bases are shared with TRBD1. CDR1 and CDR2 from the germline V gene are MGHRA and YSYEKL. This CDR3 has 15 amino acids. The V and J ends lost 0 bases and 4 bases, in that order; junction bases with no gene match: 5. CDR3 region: CASSQDQGARYEQYF. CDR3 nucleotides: TGCGCCAGCAGCCAAGATCAGGGGGCGAGGTACGAGCAGTACTTC.

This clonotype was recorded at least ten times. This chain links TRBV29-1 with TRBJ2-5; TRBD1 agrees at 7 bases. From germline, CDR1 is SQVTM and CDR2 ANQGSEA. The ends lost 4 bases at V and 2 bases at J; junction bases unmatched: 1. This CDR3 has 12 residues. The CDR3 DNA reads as TGCAGCGTTGGGACAGGACAAGAGACCCAGTACTTC. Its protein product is CSVGTGQETQYF.

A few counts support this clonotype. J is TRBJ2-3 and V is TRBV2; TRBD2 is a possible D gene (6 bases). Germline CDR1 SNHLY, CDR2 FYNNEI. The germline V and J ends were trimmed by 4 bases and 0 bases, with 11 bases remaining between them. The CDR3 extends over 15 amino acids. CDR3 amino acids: CASSVGGFSTDTQYF. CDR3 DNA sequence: TGTGCCAGCAGTGTCGGGGGTTTCAGCACAGATACGCAGTATTTT.

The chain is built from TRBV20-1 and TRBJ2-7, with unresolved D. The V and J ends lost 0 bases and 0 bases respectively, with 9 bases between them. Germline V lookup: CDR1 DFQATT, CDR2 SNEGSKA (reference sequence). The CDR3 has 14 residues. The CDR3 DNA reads TGCAGTGCTAGAGATCCAGAGAGCTCCTACGAGCAGTACTTC. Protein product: CSARDPESSYEQYF.

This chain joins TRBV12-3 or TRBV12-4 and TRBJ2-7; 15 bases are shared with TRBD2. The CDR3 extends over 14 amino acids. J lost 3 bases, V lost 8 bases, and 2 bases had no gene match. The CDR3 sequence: CASGLAGGYYEQYF. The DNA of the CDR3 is TGTGCCAGCGGACTAGCGGGAGGGTACTACGAGCAGTACTTC.

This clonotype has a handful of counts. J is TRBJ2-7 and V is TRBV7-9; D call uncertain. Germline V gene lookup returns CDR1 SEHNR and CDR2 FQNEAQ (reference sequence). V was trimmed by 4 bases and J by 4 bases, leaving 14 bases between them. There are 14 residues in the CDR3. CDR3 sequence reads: CASSSAEVLYEQYF. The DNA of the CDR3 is TGTGCCAGCAGCTCGGCTGAGGTGTTATACGAGCAGTACTTC.

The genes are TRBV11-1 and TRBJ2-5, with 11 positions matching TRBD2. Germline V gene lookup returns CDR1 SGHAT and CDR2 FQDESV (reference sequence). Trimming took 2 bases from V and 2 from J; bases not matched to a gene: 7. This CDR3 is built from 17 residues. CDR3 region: CASSLSPTSGVQETQYF. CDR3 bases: TGTGCCAGCAGCTTAAGCCCGACTAGCGGGGTTCAAGAGACCCAGTACTTC.

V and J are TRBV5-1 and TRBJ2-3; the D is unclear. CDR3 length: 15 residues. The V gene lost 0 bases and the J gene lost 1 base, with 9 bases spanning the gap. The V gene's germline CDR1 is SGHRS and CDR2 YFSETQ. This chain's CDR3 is CASSLEGYGTDTQYF. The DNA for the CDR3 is TGCGCCAGCAGCTTGGAAGGGTATGGCACAGATACGCAGTATTTT. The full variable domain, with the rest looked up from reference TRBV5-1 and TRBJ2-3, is KAGVTQTPRYLIKTRGQQVTLSCSPISGHRSVSWYQQTPGQGLQFLFEYFSETQRNKGNFPGRFSGRQFSNSRSEMNVSTLELGDSALYLCASSLEGYGTDTQYFGPGTRLTVL.

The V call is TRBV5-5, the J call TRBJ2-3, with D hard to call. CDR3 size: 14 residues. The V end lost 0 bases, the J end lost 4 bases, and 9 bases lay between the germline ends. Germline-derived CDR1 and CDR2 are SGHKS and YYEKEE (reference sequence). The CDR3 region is CASSLVPSPDTQYF. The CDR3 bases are TGTGCCAGCAGCTTGGTACCGTCCCCAGATACGCAGTATTTT.

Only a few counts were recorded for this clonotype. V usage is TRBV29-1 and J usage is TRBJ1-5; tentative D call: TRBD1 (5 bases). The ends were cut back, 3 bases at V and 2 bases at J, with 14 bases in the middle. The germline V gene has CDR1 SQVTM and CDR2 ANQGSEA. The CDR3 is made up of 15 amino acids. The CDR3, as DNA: TGCAGCGTTGACAGGGAGGGTGTTTGCAATCAGCCCCAGCATTTT. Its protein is CSVDREGVCNQPQHF.

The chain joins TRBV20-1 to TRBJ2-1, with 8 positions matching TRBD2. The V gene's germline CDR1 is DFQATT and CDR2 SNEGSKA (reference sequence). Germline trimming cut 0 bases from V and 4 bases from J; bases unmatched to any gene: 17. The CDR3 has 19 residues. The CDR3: CSARDNDQRALADYNEQFF. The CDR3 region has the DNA TGCAGTGCTAGAGATAACGACCAGAGAGCACTAGCGGATTACAATGAGCAGTTCTTC.

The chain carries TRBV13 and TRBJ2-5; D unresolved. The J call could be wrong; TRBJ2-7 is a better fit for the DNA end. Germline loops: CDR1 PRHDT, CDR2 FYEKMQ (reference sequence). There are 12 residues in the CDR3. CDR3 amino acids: CASSLPGREQYF. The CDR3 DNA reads TGTGCCAGCAGCCTCCCCGGGCGCGAGCAGTACTTC.

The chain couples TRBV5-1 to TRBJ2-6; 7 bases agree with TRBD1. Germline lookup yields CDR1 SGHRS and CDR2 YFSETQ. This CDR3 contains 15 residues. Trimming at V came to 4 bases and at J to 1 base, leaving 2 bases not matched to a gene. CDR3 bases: TGCGCCAGCAGCCCGGACAGGTCTGGGGCCAACGTCCTGACTTTC. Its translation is CASSPDRSGANVLTF.

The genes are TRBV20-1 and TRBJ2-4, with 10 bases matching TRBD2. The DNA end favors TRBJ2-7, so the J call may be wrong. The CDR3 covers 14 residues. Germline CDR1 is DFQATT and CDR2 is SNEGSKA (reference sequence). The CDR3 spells CSAHLAGAKYEQYF. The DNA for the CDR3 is TGCAGTGCTCACCTAGCGGGGGCGAAATACGAGCAGTACTTC.

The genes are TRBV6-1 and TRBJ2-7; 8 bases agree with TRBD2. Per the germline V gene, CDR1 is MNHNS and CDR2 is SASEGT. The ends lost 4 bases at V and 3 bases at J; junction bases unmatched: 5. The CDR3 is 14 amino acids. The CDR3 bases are TGTGCCAGCAGTGTGGCTAGCGGGCTCTACGAGCAGTACTTC. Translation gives CASSVASGLYEQYF.

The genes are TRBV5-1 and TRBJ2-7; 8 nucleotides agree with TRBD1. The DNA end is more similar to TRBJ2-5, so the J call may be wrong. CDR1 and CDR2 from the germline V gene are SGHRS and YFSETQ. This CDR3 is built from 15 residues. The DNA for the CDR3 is TGCGCCAGCAGCAGAGGACAGGGACCCCAAGAGACCCAGTACTTC. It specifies CASSRGQGPQETQYF.

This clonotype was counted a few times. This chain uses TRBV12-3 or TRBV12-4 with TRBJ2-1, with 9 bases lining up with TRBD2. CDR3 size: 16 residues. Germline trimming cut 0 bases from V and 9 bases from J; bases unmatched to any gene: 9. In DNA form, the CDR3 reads TGTGCCAGCAGTTTAGCGAGGGGCGGGAGGGCCGGTGAGCAGTTCTTC. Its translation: CASSLARGGRAGEQFF.

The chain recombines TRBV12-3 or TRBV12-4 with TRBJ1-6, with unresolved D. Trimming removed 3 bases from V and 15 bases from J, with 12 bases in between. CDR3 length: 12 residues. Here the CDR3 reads CASSFGGVGLHF. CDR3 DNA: TGTGCCAGCAGTTTCGGCGGGGTGGGCCTCCACTTT.

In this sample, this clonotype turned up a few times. The CDR3 region is CASSLAGGPNYEQYF. CDR3 nucleotide sequence: TGTGCCAGCAGTTTAGCAGGGGGCCCCAACTACGAGCAGTACTTC. The V gene is TRBV12-3 or TRBV12-4, the J gene TRBJ2-7; TRBD1 agrees at 7 bases. CDR3 length equals 15 residues. Trimming took 0 bases from V and 3 from J; bases not matched to a gene: 5.

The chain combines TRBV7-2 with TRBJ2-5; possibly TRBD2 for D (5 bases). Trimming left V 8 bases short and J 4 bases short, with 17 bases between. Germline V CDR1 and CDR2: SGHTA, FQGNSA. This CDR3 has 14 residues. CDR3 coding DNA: TGTGCCAGCGTCCTCTTCGGTGGAGGAGAGACCCAGTACTTC. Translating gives CASVLFGGGETQYF.

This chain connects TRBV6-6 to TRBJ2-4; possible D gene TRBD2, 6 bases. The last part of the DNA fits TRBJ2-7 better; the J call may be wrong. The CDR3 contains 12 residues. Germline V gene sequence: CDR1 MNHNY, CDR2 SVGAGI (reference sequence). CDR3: CASSYRGDEQYF. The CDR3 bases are TGTGCCAGCAGTTACCGCGGGGACGAGCAGTACTTC.

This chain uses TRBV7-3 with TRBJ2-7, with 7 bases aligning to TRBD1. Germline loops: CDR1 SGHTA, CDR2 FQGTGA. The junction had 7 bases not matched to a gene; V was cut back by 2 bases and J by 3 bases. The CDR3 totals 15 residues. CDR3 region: CASSLYPTGNYEQYF. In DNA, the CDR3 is TGTGCCAGCAGCTTATATCCGACAGGGAACTACGAGCAGTACTTC.

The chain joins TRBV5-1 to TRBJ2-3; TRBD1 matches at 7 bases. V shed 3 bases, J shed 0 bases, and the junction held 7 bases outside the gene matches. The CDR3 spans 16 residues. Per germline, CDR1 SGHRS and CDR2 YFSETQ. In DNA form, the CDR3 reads TGCGCCAGCAGCTACCGGGACAGCCTTAGCACAGATACGCAGTATTTT. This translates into CASSYRDSLSTDTQYF.

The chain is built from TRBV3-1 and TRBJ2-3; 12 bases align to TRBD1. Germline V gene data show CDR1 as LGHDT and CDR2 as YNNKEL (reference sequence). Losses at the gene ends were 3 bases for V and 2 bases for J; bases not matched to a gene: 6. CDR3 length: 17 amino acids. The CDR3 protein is CASSQAGQGALTDTQYF. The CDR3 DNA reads TGTGCCAGCAGCCAGGCGGGACAGGGGGCTCTCACAGATACGCAGTATTTT.